This T cell receptor (beta chain) was obtained from a study of blood T cell repertoires in COVID-19. Using immunoSEQ multiplex PCR, the repertoire was profiled, and TCRdb retains in-frame clones only, with some absent. In the table there are around 25,000 clones, roughly 87% of which are singletons. The sequenced sample consisted of peripheral blood. The receptor comes from a human donor in a cohort sampled during active COVID-19.

This CDR3 is CASSQAPGATNEKLFF. The CDR3 bases are TGCGCCAGCAGCCAAGCCCCAGGGGCAACTAATGAAAAACTGTTTTTT. V and J are TRBV4-3 and TRBJ1-4; the D gene is possibly TRBD1 (6 bases). CDR1 is LGHNA, CDR2 YSLEER, per germline. V lost 1 base, J lost 0 bases, and 9 bases lay in between. CDR3 size: 16 residues.